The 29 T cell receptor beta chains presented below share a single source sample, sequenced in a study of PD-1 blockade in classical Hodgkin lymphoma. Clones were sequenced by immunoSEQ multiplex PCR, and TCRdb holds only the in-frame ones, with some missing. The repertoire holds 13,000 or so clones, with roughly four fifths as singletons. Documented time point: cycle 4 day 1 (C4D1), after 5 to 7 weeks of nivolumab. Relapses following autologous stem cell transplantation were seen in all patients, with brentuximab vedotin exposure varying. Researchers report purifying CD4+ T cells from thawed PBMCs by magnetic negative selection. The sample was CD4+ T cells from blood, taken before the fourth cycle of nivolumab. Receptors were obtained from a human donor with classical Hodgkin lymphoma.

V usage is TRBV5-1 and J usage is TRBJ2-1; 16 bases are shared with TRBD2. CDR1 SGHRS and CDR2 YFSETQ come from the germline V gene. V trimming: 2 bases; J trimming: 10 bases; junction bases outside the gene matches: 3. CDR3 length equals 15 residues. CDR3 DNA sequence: TGCGCCAGCAGCTTCGGGACTAGCGGGAGGGGCGAGCAGTTCTTC. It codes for CASSFGTSGRGEQFF.

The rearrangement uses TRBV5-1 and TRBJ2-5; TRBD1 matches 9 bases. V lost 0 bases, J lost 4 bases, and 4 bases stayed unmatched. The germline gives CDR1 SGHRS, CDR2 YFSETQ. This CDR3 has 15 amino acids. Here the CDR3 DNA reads TGCGCCAGCAGCTTGGTACAGGGGGCGGGAGAGACCCAGTACTTC. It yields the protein CASSLVQGAGETQYF.

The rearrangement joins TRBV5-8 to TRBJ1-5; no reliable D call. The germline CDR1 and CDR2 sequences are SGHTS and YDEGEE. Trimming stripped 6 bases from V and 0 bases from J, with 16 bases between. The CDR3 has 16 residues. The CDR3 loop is CASTLRTVYSNQPQHF. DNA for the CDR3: TGTGCCAGCACCTTAAGAACAGTTTATAGCAATCAGCCCCAGCATTTT.

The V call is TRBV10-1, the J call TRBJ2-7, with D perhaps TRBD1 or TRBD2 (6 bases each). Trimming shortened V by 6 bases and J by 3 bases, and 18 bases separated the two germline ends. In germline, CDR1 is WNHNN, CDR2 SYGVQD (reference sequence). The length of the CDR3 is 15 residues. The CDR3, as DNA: TGCGCCAGCAGCTTCGGGGGCCTGGGGTTCTACGAGCAGTACTTC. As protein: CASSFGGLGFYEQYF.

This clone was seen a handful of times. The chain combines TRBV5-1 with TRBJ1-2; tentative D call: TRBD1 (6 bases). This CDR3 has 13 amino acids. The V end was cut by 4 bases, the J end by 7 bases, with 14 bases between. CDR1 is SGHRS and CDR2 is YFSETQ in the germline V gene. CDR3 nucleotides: TGCGCCAGCAGCAAGCAACAGGGCGGTGGCTACACCTTC. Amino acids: CASSKQQGGGYTF.

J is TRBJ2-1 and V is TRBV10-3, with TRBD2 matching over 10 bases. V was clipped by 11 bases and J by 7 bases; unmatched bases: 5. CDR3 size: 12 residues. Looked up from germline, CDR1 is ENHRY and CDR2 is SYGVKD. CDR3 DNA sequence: TGTGCCGGAAGTAGCGGGGGGAATGAGCAGTTCTTC. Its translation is CAGSSGGNEQFF.

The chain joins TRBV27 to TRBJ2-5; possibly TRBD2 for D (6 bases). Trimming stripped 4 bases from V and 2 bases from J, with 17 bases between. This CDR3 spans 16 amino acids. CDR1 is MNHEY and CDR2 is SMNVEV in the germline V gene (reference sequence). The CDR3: CASSSGRTIPQETQYF. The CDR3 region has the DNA TGTGCCAGCAGTTCAGGACGGACTATTCCTCAAGAGACCCAGTACTTC.

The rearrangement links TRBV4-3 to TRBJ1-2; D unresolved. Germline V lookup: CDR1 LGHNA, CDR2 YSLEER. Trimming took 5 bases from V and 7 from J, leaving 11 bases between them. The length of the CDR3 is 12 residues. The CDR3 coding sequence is TGCGCCAGCAGCAGAGGGAATCTTGGCTACACCTTC. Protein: CASSRGNLGYTF.

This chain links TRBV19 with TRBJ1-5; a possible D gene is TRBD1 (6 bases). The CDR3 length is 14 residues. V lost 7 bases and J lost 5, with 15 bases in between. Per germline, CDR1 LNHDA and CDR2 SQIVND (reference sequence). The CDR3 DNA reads TGTGCCAGTAACCCGGGGGCCCTGCATCAGCCCCAGCATTTT. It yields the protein CASNPGALHQPQHF.

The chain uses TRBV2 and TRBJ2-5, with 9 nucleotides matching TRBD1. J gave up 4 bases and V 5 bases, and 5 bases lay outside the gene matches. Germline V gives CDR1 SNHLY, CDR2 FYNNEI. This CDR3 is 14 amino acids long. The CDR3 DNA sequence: TGTGCCAGCAGTTTGACAGGGGGTGGAGAGACCCAGTACTTC. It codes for CASSLTGGGETQYF.

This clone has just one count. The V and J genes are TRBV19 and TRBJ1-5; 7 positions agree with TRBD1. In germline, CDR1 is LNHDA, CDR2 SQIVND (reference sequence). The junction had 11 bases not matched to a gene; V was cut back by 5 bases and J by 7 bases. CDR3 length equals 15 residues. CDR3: CASSPETGRDQPQHF. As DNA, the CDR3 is TGTGCCAGTAGTCCGGAGACAGGGCGGGACCAGCCCCAGCATTTT.

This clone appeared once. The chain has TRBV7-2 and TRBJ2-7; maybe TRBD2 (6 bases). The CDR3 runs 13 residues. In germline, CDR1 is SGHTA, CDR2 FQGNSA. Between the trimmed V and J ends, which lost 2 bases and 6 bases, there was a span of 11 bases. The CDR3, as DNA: TGTGCCAGCAGCTTATCGGGACTTTTCGAGCAGTACTTC. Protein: CASSLSGLFEQYF.

DNA for the CDR3: TGTGCCACCAGCGGTAGCGGTTACTTAGGCGAGCAGTACTTC. Residues: CATSGSGYLGEQYF. The rearrangement links TRBV15 to TRBJ2-7, with a weak D call TRBD2 (6 bases). Germline V gives CDR1 LNHNV, CDR2 YYDKDF (reference sequence). The CDR3 runs 14 residues. Trimming removed 5 bases from V and 6 bases from J, with 17 bases in between.

The CDR3 DNA follows: TGTGCCAGTACTCGGGGTAGGGAAAAACTGTTTTTT. Its translation: CASTRGREKLFF. The chain uses TRBV19 and TRBJ1-4; D unclear. V was clipped by 7 bases and J by 8 bases, with 11 bases between them. Germline CDR1 and CDR2: LNHDA and SQIVND (reference sequence). The CDR3 runs 12 residues.

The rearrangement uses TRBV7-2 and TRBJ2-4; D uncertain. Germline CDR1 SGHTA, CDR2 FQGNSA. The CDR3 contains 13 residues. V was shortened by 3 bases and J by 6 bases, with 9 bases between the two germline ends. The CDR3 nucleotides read TGTGCCAGCAGCTTTGGGGAAGGAAACATTCAGTACTTC. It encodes CASSFGEGNIQYF. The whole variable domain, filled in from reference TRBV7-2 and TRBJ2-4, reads GAGVSQSPSNKVTEKGKDVELRCDPISGHTALYWYRQSLGQGLEFLIYFQGNSAPDKSGLPSDRFSAERTGGSVSTLTIQRTQQEDSAVYLCASSFGEGNIQYFGAGTRLSVL.

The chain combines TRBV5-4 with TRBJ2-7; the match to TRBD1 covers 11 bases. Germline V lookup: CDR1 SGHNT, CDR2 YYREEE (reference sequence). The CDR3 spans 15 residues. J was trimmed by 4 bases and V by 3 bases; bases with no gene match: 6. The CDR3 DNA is TGTGCCAGCAGCTACTTGGGACAGGGGGTTTACGAGCAGTACTTC. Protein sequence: CASSYLGQGVYEQYF.

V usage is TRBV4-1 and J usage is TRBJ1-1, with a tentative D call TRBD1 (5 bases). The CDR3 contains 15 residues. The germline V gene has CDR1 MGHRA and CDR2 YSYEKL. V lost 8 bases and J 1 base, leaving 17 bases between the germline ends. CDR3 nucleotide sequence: TGCGCCAGCTCGGCGGGGGTCTCGGCGAACACTGAAGCTTTCTTT. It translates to CASSAGVSANTEAFF.

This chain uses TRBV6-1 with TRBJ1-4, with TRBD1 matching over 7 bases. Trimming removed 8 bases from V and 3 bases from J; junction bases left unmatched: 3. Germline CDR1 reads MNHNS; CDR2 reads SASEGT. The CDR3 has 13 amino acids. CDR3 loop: CASAGQPNEKLFF. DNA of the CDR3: TGTGCCAGCGCGGGACAGCCTAATGAAAAACTGTTTTTT.

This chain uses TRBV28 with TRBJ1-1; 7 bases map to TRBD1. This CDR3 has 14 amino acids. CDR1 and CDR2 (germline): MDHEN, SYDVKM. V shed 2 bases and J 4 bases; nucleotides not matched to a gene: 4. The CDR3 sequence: CASSLINRGTEAFF. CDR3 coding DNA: TGTGCCAGCAGTTTAATAAACAGGGGCACTGAAGCTTTCTTT.

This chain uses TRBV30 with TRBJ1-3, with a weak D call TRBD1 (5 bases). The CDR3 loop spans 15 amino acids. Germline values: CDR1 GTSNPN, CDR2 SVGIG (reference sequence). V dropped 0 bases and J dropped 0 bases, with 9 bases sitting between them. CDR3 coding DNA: TGTGCCTGGAGTGTACGGGGGAGCTCTGGAAACACCATATATTTT. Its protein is CAWSVRGSSGNTIYF. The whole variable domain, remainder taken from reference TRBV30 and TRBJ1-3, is SQTIHQWPATLVQPVGSPLSLECTVEGTSNPNLYWYRQAAGRGLQLLFYSVGIGQISSEVPQNLSASRPQDRQFILSSKKLLLSDSGFYLCAWSVRGSSGNTIYFGEGSWLTVV.

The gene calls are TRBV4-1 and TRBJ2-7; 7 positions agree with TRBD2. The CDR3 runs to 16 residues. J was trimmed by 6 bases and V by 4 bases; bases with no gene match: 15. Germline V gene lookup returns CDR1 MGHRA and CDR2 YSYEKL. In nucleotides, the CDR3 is TGCGCCAGCAGCCCAAATGGGGGAGGGCGATTGGGCGAGCAGTACTTC. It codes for CASSPNGGGRLGEQYF.

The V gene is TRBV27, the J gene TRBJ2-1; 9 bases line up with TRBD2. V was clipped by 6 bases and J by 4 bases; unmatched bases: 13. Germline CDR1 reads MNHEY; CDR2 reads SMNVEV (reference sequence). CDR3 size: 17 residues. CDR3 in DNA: TGTGCCAGCAGCCGTTCCTTCTCTCTAGCGGGGTACAATGAGCAGTTCTTC. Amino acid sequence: CASSRSFSLAGYNEQFF.

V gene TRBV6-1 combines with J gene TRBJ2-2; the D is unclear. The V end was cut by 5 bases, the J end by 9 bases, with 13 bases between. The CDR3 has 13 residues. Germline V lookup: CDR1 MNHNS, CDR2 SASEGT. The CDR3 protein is CASSPLWVRELFF. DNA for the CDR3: TGTGCCAGCAGTCCCCTTTGGGTGAGGGAGCTGTTTTTT.

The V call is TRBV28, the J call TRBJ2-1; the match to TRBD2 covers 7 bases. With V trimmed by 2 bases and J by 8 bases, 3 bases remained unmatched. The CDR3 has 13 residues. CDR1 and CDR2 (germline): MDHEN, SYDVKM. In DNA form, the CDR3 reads TGTGCCAGCAGTTTAGCGGGAGTAGATGAGCAGTTCTTC. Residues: CASSLAGVDEQFF.

The CDR3 DNA sequence: TGTGCCTGGAGCAGAAATGAAAAACTGTTTTTT. Translating gives CAWSRNEKLFF. The genes are TRBV30 and TRBJ1-4; D ambiguous. The CDR3 is 11 amino acids. CDR1 is GTSNPN and CDR2 is SVGIG in the germline V gene (reference sequence). V shed 3 bases and J shed 5 bases, with 4 bases lying between them.

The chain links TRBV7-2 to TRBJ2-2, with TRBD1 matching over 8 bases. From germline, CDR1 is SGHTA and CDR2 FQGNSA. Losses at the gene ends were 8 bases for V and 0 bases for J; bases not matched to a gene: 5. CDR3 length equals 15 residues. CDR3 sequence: CASGQGYTNTGELFF. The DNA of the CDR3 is TGTGCCAGCGGACAGGGCTACACGAACACCGGGGAGCTGTTTTTT.

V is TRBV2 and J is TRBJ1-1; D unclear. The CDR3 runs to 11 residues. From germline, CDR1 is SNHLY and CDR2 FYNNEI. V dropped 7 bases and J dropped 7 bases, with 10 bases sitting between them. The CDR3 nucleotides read TGTGCCAGCATTGGACTGATTGAAGCTTTCTTT. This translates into CASIGLIEAFF.

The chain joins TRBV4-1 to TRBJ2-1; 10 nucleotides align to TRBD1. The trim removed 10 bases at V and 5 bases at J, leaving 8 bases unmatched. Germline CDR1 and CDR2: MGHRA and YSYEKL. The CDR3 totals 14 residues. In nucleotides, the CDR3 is TGCGCCACCAAGAGGACAGGGGGGGACAATGAGCAGTTCTTC. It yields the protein CATKRTGGDNEQFF.

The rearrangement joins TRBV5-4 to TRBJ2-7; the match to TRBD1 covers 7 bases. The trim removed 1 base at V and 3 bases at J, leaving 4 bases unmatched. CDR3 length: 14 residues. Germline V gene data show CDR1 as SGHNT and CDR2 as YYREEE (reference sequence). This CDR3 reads CASSLTGAIYEQYF. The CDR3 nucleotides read TGTGCCAGCAGCTTGACAGGGGCCATCTACGAGCAGTACTTC.